The 4 T cell receptor beta chains in this list originate from one sample, sequenced in a study of blood T cell repertoires in COVID-19. Method: immunoSEQ multiplex PCR; TCRdb's copy keeps in-frame clones and lacks some. The sample has 26,000 or so clones, around 89% seen once. The sample comprised peripheral blood. The source of these receptors is a man in his sixties or seventies with acute or convalescent COVID-19.

The chain is built from TRBV5-1 and TRBJ2-1; D gene uncertain. Germline V gives CDR1 SGHRS, CDR2 YFSETQ. Trimming stripped 4 bases from V and 4 bases from J, with 15 bases between. This CDR3 region has 15 residues. The CDR3 DNA follows: TGCGCCAGCAGCCCAGTCGTCGCGGAGTACAATGAGCAGTTCTTC. Its protein is CASSPVVAEYNEQFF.

This chain joins TRBV5-1 and TRBJ2-1; 8 bases align to TRBD2. Trimming at V came to 0 bases and at J to 2 bases, leaving 4 bases not matched to a gene. The germline V gene encodes CDR1 SGHRS and CDR2 YFSETQ. The length of the CDR3 is 16 residues. CDR3 sequence: CASSLEGSGAYNEQFF. Here the CDR3 DNA reads TGCGCCAGCAGCTTGGAAGGTAGCGGGGCCTACAATGAGCAGTTCTTC. Full variable domain (outside the CDR3, taken from reference TRBV5-1 and TRBJ2-1): KAGVTQTPRYLIKTRGQQVTLSCSPISGHRSVSWYQQTPGQGLQFLFEYFSETQRNKGNFPGRFSGRQFSNSRSEMNVSTLELGDSALYLCASSLEGSGAYNEQFFGPGTRLTVL.

Only one count was recorded for this clone. The V gene is TRBV4-1, the J gene TRBJ2-3; a possible D gene is TRBD1 (6 bases). The germline CDR1 and CDR2 sequences are MGHRA and YSYEKL. The CDR3 extends over 15 amino acids. The germline V and J ends were trimmed by 3 bases and 5 bases, with 15 bases remaining between them. CDR3 coding DNA: TGCGCCAGCAGCCACTTGACAGGTGGTAGAGATACGCAGTATTTT. Translated: CASSHLTGGRDTQYF.

The chain has TRBV6-5 and TRBJ2-3, with D perhaps matching TRBD2 (5 bases). Trimming removed 2 bases at V and 3 bases at J, with 9 bases between. Germline V lookup: CDR1 MNHEY, CDR2 SVGAGI. The CDR3 length is 14 residues. The CDR3 protein is CASSYKWETDTQYF. CDR3 nucleotides: TGTGCCAGCAGTTACAAATGGGAGACAGATACGCAGTATTTT.